This T cell receptor (beta chain) was identified during a study of T cell responses to AZD1222 COVID-19 vaccine. To note about this clone: Its specificity is unknown.

Whole-study results and caveats: Recipients of AZD1222 seropositive at baseline numbered only 5 or 6. The donors showed a predominance of white British ancestry and of females, with possible underestimation of clonal diversity. Reportedly, close to half of spike-specific TCRs are directed against unmutated variant regions.

The CDR3 is made up of 13 amino acids. V lost 5 bases, J lost 8 bases, and 14 bases lay in between. The germline V gene has CDR1 SGHRS and CDR2 YFSETQ. Sequencing was performed with immunoSEQ multiplex PCR; in TCRdb, only in-frame clones are kept and a portion is missing. The repertoire includes around 120,000 clones, roughly 92% of them detected once, and 1% to 1.3% sits in the top ten. The chain couples TRBV5-1 to TRBJ2-1; D may be TRBD2 (5 bases). The sequence came from an adult who received the AZD1222 COVID-19 vaccine. The sample in question was peripheral blood, obtained 28 days after the second AZD1222 dose. The CDR3 loop is CASRRSGNDEQFF. In DNA, the CDR3 is TGCGCCAGCAGGAGGTCGGGGAACGATGAGCAGTTCTTC.